These 2 T cell receptor beta chains share one sample of origin, sequenced in a study of CD8+ T cells in alopecia areata. The sequencing template was cDNA reverse transcribed from extracted RNA. The assay was immunoSEQ multiplex PCR, and TCRdb's table has in-frame clones only and misses some. The sample consists of some 110,000 clones, more than 30% of them appearing once. The sample consisted of CD4+ T cells sorted from blood. The source of these receptors is a human donor with alopecia areata.

The gene calls are TRBV23-1 and TRBJ2-7, with 7 bases lining up with TRBD1. TRBV23-1 is noted as an ORF with a role that remains uncertain. The V segment lost 3 bases and the J segment 0 bases; nucleotides outside the gene matches: 2. The CDR3 runs to 14 residues. DNA for the CDR3: TGCGCCAGCAGTCAGGGACAGAGCTCCTACGAGCAGTACTTC. Amino acids: CASSQGQSSYEQYF.

The V gene is TRBV5-1, the J gene TRBJ2-7, with 7 bases identical to TRBD1. Germline trimming cut 3 bases from V and 5 bases from J; bases unmatched to any gene: 11. The CDR3 has 15 residues. Germline-derived CDR1 and CDR2 are SGHRS and YFSETQ. The CDR3 here is CASSSGQLSGDEQYF. Here the CDR3 DNA reads TGCGCCAGCAGCTCGGGACAGTTAAGCGGCGACGAGCAGTACTTC. Supplemented by reference TRBV5-1 and TRBJ2-7, the full variable domain reads KAGVTQTPRYLIKTRGQQVTLSCSPISGHRSVSWYQQTPGQGLQFLFEYFSETQRNKGNFPGRFSGRQFSNSRSEMNVSTLELGDSALYLCASSSGQLSGDEQYFGPGTRLTVT.